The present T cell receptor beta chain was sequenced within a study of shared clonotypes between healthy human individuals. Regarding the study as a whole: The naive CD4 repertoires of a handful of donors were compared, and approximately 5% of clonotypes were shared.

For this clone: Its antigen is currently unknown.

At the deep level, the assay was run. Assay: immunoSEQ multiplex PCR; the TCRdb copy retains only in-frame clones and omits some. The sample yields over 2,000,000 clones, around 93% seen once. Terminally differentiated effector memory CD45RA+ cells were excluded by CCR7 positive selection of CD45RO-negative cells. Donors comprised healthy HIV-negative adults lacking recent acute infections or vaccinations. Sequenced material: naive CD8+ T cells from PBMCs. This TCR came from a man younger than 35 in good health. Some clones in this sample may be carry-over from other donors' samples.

The DNA for the CDR3 is TGTGCCAGCAGCGCTCAGGGTGTATCCTACGAGCAGTACTTC. It encodes CASSAQGVSYEQYF. This chain joins TRBV9 and TRBJ2-7; D perhaps matches TRBD1 (5 bases). Germline CDR1 SGDLS, CDR2 YYNGEE. This CDR3 contains 14 residues. V dropped 3 bases and J dropped 1 base, with 11 bases sitting between them.